This T cell receptor beta chain was captured in a study of somatic mutations in cytotoxic T cells in rheumatoid arthritis. Sequenced by immunoSEQ multiplex PCR; TCRdb stores in-frame clones only, minus some. Here the sample spans about 6,700 clones, around two thirds being singletons. V lost 7 bases and J lost 2, with 10 bases in between. Germline V gene lookup returns CDR1 SGHRS and CDR2 YFSETQ. The length of the CDR3 is 13 residues. The chain carries TRBV5-1 and TRBJ2-1; tentatively, D is TRBD1 or TRBD2 (5 bases each). This clonotype was obtained from an adult with rheumatoid arthritis. The sample was CD8+ T cells sorted from blood. Here the CDR3 reads CASWGTPYNEQFF. The CDR3, as DNA: TGCGCCAGCTGGGGGACCCCCTACAATGAGCAGTTCTTC.